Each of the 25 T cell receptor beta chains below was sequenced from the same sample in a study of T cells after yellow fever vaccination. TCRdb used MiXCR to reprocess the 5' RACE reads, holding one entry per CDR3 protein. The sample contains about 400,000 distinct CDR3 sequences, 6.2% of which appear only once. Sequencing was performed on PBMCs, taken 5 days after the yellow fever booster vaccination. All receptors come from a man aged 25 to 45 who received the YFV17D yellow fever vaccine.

CDR3 nucleotides: TGTGCCAGCAGCGGAGGGACTAGCTCAGGAGATACGCAGTATTTT. Translating gives CASSGGTSSGDTQYF. The V and J genes are TRBV5-4 and TRBJ2-3; 9 bases align to TRBD2. The junction had 8 bases not matched to a gene; V was cut back by 4 bases and J by 5 bases. The germline gives CDR1 SGHNT, CDR2 YYREEE (reference sequence). CDR3 length equals 15 residues.

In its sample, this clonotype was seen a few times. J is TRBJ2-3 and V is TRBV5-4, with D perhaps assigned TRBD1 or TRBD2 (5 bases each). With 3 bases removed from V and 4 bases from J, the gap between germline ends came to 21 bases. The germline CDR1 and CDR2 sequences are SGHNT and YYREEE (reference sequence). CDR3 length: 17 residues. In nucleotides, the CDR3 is TGTGCCAGCAGCTCCACCGGGACGGCAGTCGGGGCAGATACGCAGTATTTT. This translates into CASSSTGTAVGADTQYF.

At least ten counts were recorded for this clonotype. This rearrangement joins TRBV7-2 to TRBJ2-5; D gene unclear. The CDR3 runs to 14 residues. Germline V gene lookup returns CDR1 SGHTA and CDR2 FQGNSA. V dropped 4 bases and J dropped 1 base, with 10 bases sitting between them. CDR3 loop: CASSSGTPQETQYF. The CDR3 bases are TGTGCCAGCAGCTCCGGAACACCCCAAGAGACCCAGTACTTC. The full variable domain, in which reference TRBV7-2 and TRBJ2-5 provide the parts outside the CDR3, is GAGVSQSPSNKVTEKGKDVELRCDPISGHTALYWYRQSLGQGLEFLIYFQGNSAPDKSGLPSDRFSAERTGGSVSTLTIQRTQQEDSAVYLCASSSGTPQETQYFGPGTRLLVL.

The DNA for the CDR3 is TGCGCCAGCAGTACGGGGCCAGATACGCAGTATTTT. It encodes CASSTGPDTQYF. V is TRBV10-1 and J is TRBJ2-3; D tentatively fits TRBD1 or TRBD2 (5 bases each). V was shortened by 5 bases and J by 4 bases, with 7 bases between the two germline ends. Germline V gene data show CDR1 as WNHNN and CDR2 as SYGVQD (reference sequence). This CDR3 region has 12 residues.

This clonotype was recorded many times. For the CDR3, the DNA is TGTGCCAGCAGTTTACCTAGCTTCGCCGAGCAGTACTTC. Translated: CASSLPSFAEQYF. The chain recombines TRBV6-6 with TRBJ2-7; TRBD2 might be the D (5 bases). This CDR3 is built from 13 residues. Looked up from germline, CDR1 is MNHNY and CDR2 is SVGAGI (reference sequence). V was cut by 4 bases and J by 6 bases, with 13 bases left in between.

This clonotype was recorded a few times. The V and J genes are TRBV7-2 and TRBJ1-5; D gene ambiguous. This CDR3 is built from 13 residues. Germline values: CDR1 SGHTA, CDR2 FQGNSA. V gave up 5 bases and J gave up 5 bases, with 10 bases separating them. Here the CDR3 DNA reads TGTGCCAGCAGCGCAATGAGGGATCAGCCCCAGCATTTT. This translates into CASSAMRDQPQHF.

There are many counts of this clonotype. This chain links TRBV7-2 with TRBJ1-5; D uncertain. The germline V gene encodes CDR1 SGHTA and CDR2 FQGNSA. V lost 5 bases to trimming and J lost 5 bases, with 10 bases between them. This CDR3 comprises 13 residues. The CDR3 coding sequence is TGTGCCAGCAGCCTGCTATCAGATCAGCCCCAGCATTTT. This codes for CASSLLSDQPQHF.

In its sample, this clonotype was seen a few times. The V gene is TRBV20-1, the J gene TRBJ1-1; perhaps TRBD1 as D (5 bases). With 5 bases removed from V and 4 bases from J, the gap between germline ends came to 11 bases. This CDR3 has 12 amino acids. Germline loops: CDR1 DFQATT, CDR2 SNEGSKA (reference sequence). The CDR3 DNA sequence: TGCAGTGCTGGTCGGGACCCCACTGAAGCTTTCTTT. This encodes CSAGRDPTEAFF.

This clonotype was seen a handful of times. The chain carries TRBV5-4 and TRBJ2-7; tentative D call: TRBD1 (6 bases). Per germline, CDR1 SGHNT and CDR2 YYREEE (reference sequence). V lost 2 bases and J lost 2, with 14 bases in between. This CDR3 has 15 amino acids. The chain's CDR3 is CASSFGVDRPYEQYF. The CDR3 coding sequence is TGTGCCAGCAGCTTTGGCGTCGACAGGCCCTACGAGCAGTACTTC.

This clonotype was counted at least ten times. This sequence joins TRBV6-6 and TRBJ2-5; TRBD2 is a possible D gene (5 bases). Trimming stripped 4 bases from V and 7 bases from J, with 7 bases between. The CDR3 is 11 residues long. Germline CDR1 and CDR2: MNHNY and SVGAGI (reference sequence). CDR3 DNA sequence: TGTGCCAGCAGTTCCGGGGTGACCCAGTACTTC. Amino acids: CASSSGVTQYF.

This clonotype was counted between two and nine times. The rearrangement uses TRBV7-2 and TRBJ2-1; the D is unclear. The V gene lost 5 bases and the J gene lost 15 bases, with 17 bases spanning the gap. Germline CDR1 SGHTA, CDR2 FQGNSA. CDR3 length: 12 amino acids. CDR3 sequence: CASSPWETGLFF. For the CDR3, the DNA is TGTGCCAGCAGCCCTTGGGAAACTGGGCTGTTCTTC.

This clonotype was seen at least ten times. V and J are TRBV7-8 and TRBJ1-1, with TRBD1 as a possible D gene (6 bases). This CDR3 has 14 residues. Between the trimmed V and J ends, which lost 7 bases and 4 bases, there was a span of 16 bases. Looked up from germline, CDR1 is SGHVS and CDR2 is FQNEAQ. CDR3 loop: CASTVRGLATEAFF. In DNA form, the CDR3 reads TGTGCCAGCACCGTCCGGGGGCTGGCCACTGAAGCTTTCTTT.

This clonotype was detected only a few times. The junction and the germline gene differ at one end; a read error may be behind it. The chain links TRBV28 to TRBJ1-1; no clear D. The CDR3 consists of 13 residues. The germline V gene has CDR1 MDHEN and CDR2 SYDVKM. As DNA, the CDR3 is TGTGCCAGCAGTTTATCCGGCGGCATTTGGGAGGTCTTT. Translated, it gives CASSLSGGIWEVF.

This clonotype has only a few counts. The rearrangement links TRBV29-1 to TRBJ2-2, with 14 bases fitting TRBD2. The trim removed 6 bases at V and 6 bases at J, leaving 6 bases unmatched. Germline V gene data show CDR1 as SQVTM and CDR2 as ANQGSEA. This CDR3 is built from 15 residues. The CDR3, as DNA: TGCAGCGTGGGAAGACTAGCGGGAGGGTCCGGGGAGCTGTTTTTT. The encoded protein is CSVGRLAGGSGELFF.

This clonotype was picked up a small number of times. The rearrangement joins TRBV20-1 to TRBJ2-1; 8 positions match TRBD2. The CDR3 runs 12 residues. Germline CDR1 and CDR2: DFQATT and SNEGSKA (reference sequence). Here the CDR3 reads CTWERETNEQFF. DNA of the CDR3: TGCACTTGGGAGCGGGAGACCAATGAGCAGTTCTTC.

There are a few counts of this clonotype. CDR3 bases: TGTGCCAGCAGCTTCCCCCGGGCCCCCCTTTATGAGCAGTACTTC. Its protein is CASSFPRAPLYEQYF. The chain couples TRBV7-2 to TRBJ2-7; D is undetermined. The V end lost 3 bases, the J end lost 7 bases, and 19 bases lay between the germline ends. The V gene's germline CDR1 is SGHTA and CDR2 FQGNSA. The CDR3 has 15 residues.

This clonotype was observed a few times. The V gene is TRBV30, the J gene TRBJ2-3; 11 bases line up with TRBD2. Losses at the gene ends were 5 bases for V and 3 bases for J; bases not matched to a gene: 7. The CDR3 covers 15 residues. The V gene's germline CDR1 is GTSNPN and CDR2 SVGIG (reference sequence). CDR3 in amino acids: CAWDTSGRPTDTQYF. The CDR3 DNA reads TGTGCCTGGGACACTAGCGGGAGACCGACAGATACGCAGTATTTT.

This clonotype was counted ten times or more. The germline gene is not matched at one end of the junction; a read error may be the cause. The CDR3 DNA follows: TGCGCCAGCAGCTTGGGGCAGGGCTCCTACAATGAGCAGTTCTTC. Protein product: CASSLGQGSYNEQFF. The chain uses TRBV7-9 and TRBJ2-1; TRBD1 might be the D (5 bases). The CDR3 sequence is 15 residues long. Germline CDR1 reads SEHNR; CDR2 reads FQNEAQ (reference sequence).

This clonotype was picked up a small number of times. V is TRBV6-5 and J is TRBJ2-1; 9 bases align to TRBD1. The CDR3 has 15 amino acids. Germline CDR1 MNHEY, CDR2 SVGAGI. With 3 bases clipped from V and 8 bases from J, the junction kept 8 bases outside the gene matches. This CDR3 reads CASSYRTGVMHEQFF. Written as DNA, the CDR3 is TGTGCCAGCAGTTATCGGACAGGGGTAATGCATGAGCAGTTCTTC.

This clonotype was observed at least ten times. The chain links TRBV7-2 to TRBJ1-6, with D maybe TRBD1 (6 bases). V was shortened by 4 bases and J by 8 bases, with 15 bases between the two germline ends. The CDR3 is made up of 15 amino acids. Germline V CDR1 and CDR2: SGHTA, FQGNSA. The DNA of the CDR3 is TGTGCCAGCAGCTCTACCTCAGGGGTTGATTCACCCCTCCACTTT. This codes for CASSSTSGVDSPLHF.

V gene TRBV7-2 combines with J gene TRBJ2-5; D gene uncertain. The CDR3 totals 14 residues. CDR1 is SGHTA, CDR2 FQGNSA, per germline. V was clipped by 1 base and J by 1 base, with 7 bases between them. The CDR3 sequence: CASSLEPAQETQYF. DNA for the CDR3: TGTGCCAGCAGCTTAGAACCAGCCCAAGAGACCCAGTACTTC.

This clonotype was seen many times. Here the CDR3 DNA reads TGCAGCGTTGGCCATGATGGCTATGGCTACACCTTC. The encoded protein is CSVGHDGYGYTF. V and J are TRBV29-1 and TRBJ1-2; D remains ambiguous. The length of the CDR3 is 12 residues. V was trimmed by 4 bases and J by 4 bases, leaving 10 bases between them. Germline assignment: CDR1 SQVTM and CDR2 ANQGSEA.

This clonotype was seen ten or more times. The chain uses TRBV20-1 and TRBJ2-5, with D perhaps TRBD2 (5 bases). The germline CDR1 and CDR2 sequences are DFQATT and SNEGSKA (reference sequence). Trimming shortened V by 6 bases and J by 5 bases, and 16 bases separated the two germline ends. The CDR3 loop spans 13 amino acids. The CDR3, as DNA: TGCAGTGCCGAATTTAGGCCGGGGGAGACCCAGTACTTC. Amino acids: CSAEFRPGETQYF.

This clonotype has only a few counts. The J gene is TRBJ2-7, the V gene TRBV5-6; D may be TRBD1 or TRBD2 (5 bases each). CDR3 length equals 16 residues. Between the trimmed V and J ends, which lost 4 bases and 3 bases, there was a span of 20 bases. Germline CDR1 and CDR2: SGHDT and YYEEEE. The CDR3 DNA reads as TGTGCCAGCAGCCGGGGTTTTGACGGGACGATCTACGAGCAGTACTTC. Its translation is CASSRGFDGTIYEQYF.

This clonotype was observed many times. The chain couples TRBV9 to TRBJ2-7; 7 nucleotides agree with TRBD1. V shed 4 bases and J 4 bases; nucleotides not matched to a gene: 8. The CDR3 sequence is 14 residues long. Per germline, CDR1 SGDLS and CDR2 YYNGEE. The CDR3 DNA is TGTGCCAGCAGCCCCGGGACAGCTTCTTACGAGCAGTACTTC. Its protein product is CASSPGTASYEQYF.